This T cell receptor (beta chain) was sequenced during a study of shared clonotypes between healthy human individuals. Clones were sequenced by immunoSEQ multiplex PCR, and TCRdb holds only the in-frame ones, with some missing. This table has around 2,000,000 clones, about 95% appearing once. CDR1 and CDR2 (germline): MNHEY, SVGAGI. Trimming cost V 0 bases and J 8 bases, with 8 bases left between them. This CDR3 spans 13 amino acids. Positively selected for CCR7, the CD45RO-negative cells used as naive CD8 cells excluded terminally differentiated effector memory CD45RA+ cells. This receptor was identified in a man younger than 35 in good health. The rearrangement links TRBV6-5 to TRBJ2-1; D gene unclear. The sample consisted of naive CD8+ T cells sorted from blood. The CDR3 sequence is CASSYSSRHEQFF. The CDR3, as DNA: TGTGCCAGCAGTTACTCGAGTCGCCATGAGCAGTTCTTC.